This T cell receptor (beta chain) was identified during a study of beta chain features in type 1 diabetes. Naive, central memory, regulatory and stem cell-like memory cells within the CD4+ compartment were sorted using CD45RO/CCR7/CD25/CD127/CD95/CD27. Since all of the isolated RNA was reverse transcribed, expressed TCRB transcripts were what got sequenced. TCRdb's table, derived via immunoSEQ multiplex PCR, lists solely in-frame clones and lacks some. Of about 240,000 clones in the sample, more than 11% were seen once. The germline gives CDR1 SGHAT, CDR2 FQNNGV. The V and J ends lost 5 bases and 8 bases, in that order; junction bases with no gene match: 14. The length of the CDR3 is 16 residues. General study points: PCR might favor shorter templates, equally in patients and controls. Sampled from patients, naive, central memory and Treg TCRB repertoires appeared more similar than those sampled from healthy donors. Individuals with type 1 diabetes displayed fewer insertions and more deletions at VDJ junctions. Significant though moderate, a shortening of TCRB CDR3s appeared in all four CD4+ subsets of Type 1 diabetes patients.

About this clone: Its specificity is unknown.

The sample consisted of naive CD4+ T cells from blood. The chain employs TRBV11-2 and TRBJ1-4; 7 positions agree with TRBD1. This TCR was recovered from a man younger than 40 with type 1 diabetes. CDR3 amino acids: CASSVTPTGLGEKLFF. CDR3 coding DNA: TGTGCCAGCAGCGTAACACCGACAGGGCTCGGGGAAAAACTGTTTTTT.